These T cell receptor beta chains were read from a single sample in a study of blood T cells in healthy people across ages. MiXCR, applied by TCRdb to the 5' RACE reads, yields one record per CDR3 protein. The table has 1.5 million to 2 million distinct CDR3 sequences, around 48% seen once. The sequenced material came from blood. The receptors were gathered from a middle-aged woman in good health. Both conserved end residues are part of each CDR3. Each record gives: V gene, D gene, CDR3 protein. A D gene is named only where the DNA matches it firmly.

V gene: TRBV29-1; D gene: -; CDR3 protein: CSVGGIYNEQFF
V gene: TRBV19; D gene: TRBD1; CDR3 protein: CASSTETGWETQYF
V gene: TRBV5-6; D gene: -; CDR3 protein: CASSLGPRPGANVLTF
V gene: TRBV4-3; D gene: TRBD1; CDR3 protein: CASSQSVRGQGYNEQFF
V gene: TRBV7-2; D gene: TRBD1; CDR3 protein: CASSPSTGGANYGYTF
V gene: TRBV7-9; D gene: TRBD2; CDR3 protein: CASSFYLADADTQYF
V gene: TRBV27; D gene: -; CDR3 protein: CASSWTGRVGNEQFF
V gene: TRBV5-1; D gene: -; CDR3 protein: CASSHSGLGRQETQYF
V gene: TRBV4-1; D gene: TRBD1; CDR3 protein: CASTPTPGQFNEQYF
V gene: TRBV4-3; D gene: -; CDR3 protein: CARSQDSGGPNTEAFF
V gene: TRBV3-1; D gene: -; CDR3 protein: CASSQDRSGMVYGYTF
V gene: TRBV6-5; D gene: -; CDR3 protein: CASSYSSSEGEQFF
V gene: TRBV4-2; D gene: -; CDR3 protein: CASSPSRGPSTDTQYF
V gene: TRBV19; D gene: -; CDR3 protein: CASSTASGQTYEQYF
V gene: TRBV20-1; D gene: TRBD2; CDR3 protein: CSARGGLAEQDTQYF
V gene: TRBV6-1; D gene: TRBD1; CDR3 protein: CASSADRGRMNEQFF
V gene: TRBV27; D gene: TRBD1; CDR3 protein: CASLTTGAMNTEAFF
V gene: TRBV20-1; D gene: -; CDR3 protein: CSASNQGRNIQYF
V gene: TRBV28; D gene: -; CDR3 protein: CASRPVGAGETQYF
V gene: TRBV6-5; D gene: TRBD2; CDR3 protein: CASSDRGGRGDTQYF
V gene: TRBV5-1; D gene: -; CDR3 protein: CASSLSGSSYELYF
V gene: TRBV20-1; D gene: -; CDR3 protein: CSASPGSGGKNIQYF
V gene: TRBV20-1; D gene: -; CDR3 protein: CSARDPTSSNQPQHF
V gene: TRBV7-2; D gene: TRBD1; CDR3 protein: CASSQSEQNWTGIADTQYF
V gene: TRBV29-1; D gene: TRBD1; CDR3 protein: CSVDGDRGGETQYF
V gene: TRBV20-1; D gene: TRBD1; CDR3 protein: CSAGRPGQGDSPLHF
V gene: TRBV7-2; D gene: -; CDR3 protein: CASSPGHHGTDTQYF
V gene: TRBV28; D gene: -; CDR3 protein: CASSFGSGVTQYF
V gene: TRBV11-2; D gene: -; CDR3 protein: CASSMRPADEQYF
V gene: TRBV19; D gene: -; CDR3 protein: CAIGGGTVNEQFF
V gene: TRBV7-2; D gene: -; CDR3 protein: CASSVALRASEQYF
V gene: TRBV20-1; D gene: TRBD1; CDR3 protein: CSAYRGYEQYF
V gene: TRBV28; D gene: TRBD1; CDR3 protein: CASRTGMDEKLFF
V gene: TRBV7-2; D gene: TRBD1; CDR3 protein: CASSTSGTGAYEQYF
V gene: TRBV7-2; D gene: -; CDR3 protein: CASSADSGAQTQYF
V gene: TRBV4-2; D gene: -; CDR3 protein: CASSLSSGDIQYF
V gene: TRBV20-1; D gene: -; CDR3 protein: CSARDMSNYGYTF
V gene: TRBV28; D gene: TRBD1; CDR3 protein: CASSRDRQVRETQYF
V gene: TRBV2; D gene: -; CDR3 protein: CASPGGGRYGYTF
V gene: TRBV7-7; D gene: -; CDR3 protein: CASSLVTPGVYAVGNQPQHF
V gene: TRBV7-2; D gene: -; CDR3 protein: CASSAGAPSPLHF
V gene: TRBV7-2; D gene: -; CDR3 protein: CASSSPRTHTDTQYF
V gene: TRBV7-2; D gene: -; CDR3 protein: CASRLSGTNYGYTF
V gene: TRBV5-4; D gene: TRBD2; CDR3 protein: CASSPGLEFTYEQYF
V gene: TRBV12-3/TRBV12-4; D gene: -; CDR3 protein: CASRWGRGKGTDTQYF
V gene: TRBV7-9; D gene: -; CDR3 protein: CASSLGSGIHEQYF
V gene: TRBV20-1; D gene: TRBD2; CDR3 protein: CSASAASGGYTDTQYF
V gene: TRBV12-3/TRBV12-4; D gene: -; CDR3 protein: CASSFGGHGYTF
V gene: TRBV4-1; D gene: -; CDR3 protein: CASSPPDGIYEQYF
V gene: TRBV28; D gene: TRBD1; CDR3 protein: CASSPPSDRGYGYTF
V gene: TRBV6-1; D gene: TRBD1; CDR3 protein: CASTGTDTGELFF
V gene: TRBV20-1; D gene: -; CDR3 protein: CSAIQARQGGYTF
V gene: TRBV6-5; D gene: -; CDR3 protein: CASSYLDKETQYF
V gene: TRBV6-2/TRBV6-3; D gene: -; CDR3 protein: CASSYQFGADTQYF